This TCR beta chain was sequenced during a study of blood T cell repertoires in COVID-19. TCRdb keeps only in-frame clones here, not all; method: immunoSEQ multiplex PCR. The data hold some 150,000 clones, with 70% to 90% observed a single time. The CDR3 has 15 residues. Germline-derived CDR1 and CDR2 are SEHNR and FQNEAQ (reference sequence). V shed 5 bases and J shed 2 bases, with 14 bases lying between them. The sequence was obtained from a man aged 35-49 years with acute or convalescent COVID-19. V is TRBV7-9 and J is TRBJ2-3; tentative D call: TRBD1 (6 bases). Sequencing input: peripheral blood. As DNA, the CDR3 is TGTGCCAGCAGCCCTCGACAGGATCCCACAGATACGCAGTATTTT. Translating gives CASSPRQDPTDTQYF.